The 3 T cell receptor beta chains listed next were all sequenced from one sample in a study of beta chain features in type 1 diabetes. Expressed TCRB transcripts were sequenced, since all the RNA that had been isolated was reverse transcribed. Using immunoSEQ multiplex PCR, the repertoire was profiled, and TCRdb retains in-frame clones only, with some absent. The table has about 410,000 clones, approximately 15% seen once. The sample comprised naive CD4+ T cells from blood. Every receptor here comes from a man younger than 40 in good health.

The chain uses TRBV6-6 and TRBJ1-2; D uncertain. The CDR3 runs to 11 residues. Germline lookup yields CDR1 MNHNY and CDR2 SVGAGI (reference sequence). Trimming shortened V by 4 bases and J by 8 bases, and 8 bases separated the two germline ends. CDR3 region: CASSLSEGYTF. The CDR3 coding sequence is TGTGCCAGCAGTTTGAGCGAAGGCTACACCTTC.

This clone was detected a few times. This chain links TRBV18 with TRBJ2-1, with D unresolved. The CDR3 is made up of 16 amino acids. Trimming removed 5 bases from V and 0 bases from J, with 14 bases in between. Germline V CDR1 and CDR2: KGHSH, LQKENI. This CDR3 is CASSASKGSSYNEQFF. CDR3 in DNA: TGTGCCAGCTCAGCGTCCAAGGGTAGCTCCTACAATGAGCAGTTCTTC.

The chain is built from TRBV14 and TRBJ2-1; TRBD2 aligns across 7 bases. The CDR3 is made up of 15 amino acids. After removal of 5 bases from V and 7 bases from J, the junction contained 11 bases not matched to a gene. Germline V CDR1 and CDR2: SGHDN, FVKESK. The CDR3 is CASSFSQRGWNEQFF. The CDR3 region has the DNA TGTGCCAGCAGCTTTAGTCAGCGGGGCTGGAATGAGCAGTTCTTC.